Below are 14 T cell receptor beta chains sequenced from a single sample in a study of CD8+ T cells in alopecia areata. It was cDNA, reverse transcribed from extracted RNA, that served as the sequencing template. Using immunoSEQ multiplex PCR, the repertoire was profiled, and TCRdb retains in-frame clones only, with some absent. This sample has some 210,000 clones, with 50% to 70% found just once. Here the sequenced sample was CD4+ T cells sorted from blood, taken at week 0. These receptors came from a human donor with alopecia areata.

This clone was seen a handful of times. V is TRBV14 and J is TRBJ1-2; TRBD1 matches 8 bases. The J segment lost 4 bases and the V segment lost 4 bases, leaving 2 bases of the junction unmatched. Germline CDR1 and CDR2: SGHDN and FVKESK. The CDR3 totals 13 residues. CDR3 region: CASSRGQGYGYTF. The CDR3 bases are TGTGCCAGCAGCCGCGGACAGGGCTATGGCTACACCTTC.

This clone was observed once. The CDR3 sequence is CSVRSGGTEAFF. The CDR3 DNA reads TGCAGCGTTCGTTCAGGGGGGACTGAAGCTTTCTTT. The chain joins TRBV29-1 to TRBJ1-1; TRBD1 matches at 7 bases. CDR1 SQVTM and CDR2 ANQGSEA come from the germline V gene. CDR3 length: 12 amino acids. V was pared by 5 bases and J by 5 bases, with 5 bases of the junction left unmatched.

This rearrangement joins TRBV4-1 to TRBJ1-4, with 9 nucleotides matching TRBD1. This CDR3 is 15 amino acids long. The V segment lost 0 bases and the J segment 8 bases; nucleotides outside the gene matches: 4. CDR1 is MGHRA and CDR2 is YSYEKL in the germline V gene. CDR3 bases: TGCGCCAGCAGCCAAGAACAGGGGGCGCGAGAAAAACTGTTTTTT. Encoded protein: CASSQEQGAREKLFF.

Comments on this clone: A junction boundary mismatches the germline segment, possibly from a read error. The V and J genes are TRBV29-1 and TRBJ2-7; the D gene could be TRBD1 or TRBD2 (6 bases each). Germline V CDR1 and CDR2: SQVTM, ANQGSEA. CDR3 length: 15 residues. The CDR3: CSVDGEGGGGYDQYF. CDR3 in DNA: TGCAGCGTTGACGGCGAAGGAGGGGGTGGTTACGATCAGTACTTC.

V is TRBV2 and J is TRBJ2-1; the match to TRBD2 covers 11 bases. Trimming cost V 6 bases and J 7 bases; bases outside gene matches: 11. The germline V gene has CDR1 SNHLY and CDR2 FYNNEI. This CDR3 is built from 16 residues. The CDR3 reads CASRGLAGGIMNEQFF. CDR3 DNA sequence: TGTGCCAGCAGGGGTCTAGCGGGAGGAATAATGAATGAGCAGTTCTTC.

The chain joins TRBV18 to TRBJ2-4, with TRBD2 identical over 11 bases. CDR1 KGHSH and CDR2 LQKENI come from the germline V gene. The CDR3 contains 17 residues. The junction had 3 bases not matched to a gene; V was cut back by 2 bases and J by 0 bases. For the CDR3, the DNA is TGTGCCAGCTCACCAGGGACTAGCGGTATAGCCAAAAACATTCAGTACTTC. The encoded protein is CASSPGTSGIAKNIQYF.

This chain joins TRBV9 and TRBJ1-2, with 10 bases aligning to TRBD1. The CDR3 covers 14 residues. V lost 7 bases and J lost 7; bases outside the gene matches: 10. Germline CDR1 SGDLS, CDR2 YYNGEE. Here the CDR3 DNA reads TGTGCCAGCCGAACCGGGACAGGGGTGCGTGGCTACACCTTC. As protein: CASRTGTGVRGYTF.

The chain combines TRBV9 with TRBJ2-3, with no clear D. Trimming left V 3 bases short and J 8 bases short, with 19 bases between. CDR3 length: 15 residues. Per germline, CDR1 SGDLS and CDR2 YYNGEE. The CDR3 here is CASSERTPVIGTQYF. The DNA of the CDR3 is TGTGCCAGCAGCGAAAGAACACCTGTAATCGGTACGCAGTATTTT. The full variable domain, in which reference TRBV9 and TRBJ2-3 provide the parts outside the CDR3, is DSGVTQTPKHLITATGQRVTLRCSPRSGDLSVYWYQQSLDQGLQFLIQYYNGEERAKGNILERFSAQQFPDLHSELNLSSLELGDSALYFCASSERTPVIGTQYFGPGTRLTVL.

This clone was found a few times. The rearrangement uses TRBV2 and TRBJ1-1; unclear D gene. With 3 bases removed from V and 4 bases from J, the gap between germline ends came to 9 bases. There are 13 residues in the CDR3. Per the germline V gene, CDR1 is SNHLY and CDR2 is FYNNEI. In nucleotides, the CDR3 is TGTGCCAGCAGTGATTTGGGCGGCACTGAAGCTTTCTTT. This gives the protein CASSDLGGTEAFF.

This clone has just a few counts. This chain connects TRBV12-5 to TRBJ1-1, with D perhaps matching TRBD1 (5 bases). The CDR3 runs to 16 residues. Germline V gene sequence: CDR1 LGHNT, CDR2 FRNRAP. The V end lost 6 bases, the J end lost 5 bases, and 22 bases lay between the germline ends. The CDR3 here is CASGTKFGTRLTEAFF. CDR3 sequence (DNA): TGTGCTAGTGGAACCAAATTCGGGACCCGGCTAACTGAAGCTTTCTTT.

This chain joins TRBV29-1 and TRBJ2-7; TRBD1 or TRBD2 may be the D gene (5 bases each). With 0 bases removed from V and 2 bases from J, the gap between germline ends came to 14 bases. The CDR3 has 15 residues. Germline V gene data show CDR1 as SQVTM and CDR2 as ANQGSEA. Written as DNA, the CDR3 is TGCAGCGTTGAAGATGAAAGGGGACCAACCTACGAGCAGTACTTC. This codes for CSVEDERGPTYEQYF.

This chain links TRBV30 with TRBJ2-3, with D possibly being TRBD1 (5 bases). With 5 bases removed from V and 5 bases from J, the gap between germline ends came to 8 bases. Germline assignment: CDR1 GTSNPN and CDR2 SVGIG (reference sequence). CDR3 length equals 11 residues. The CDR3 is CAWSREDTQYF. Here the CDR3 DNA reads TGTGCCTGGTCCAGGGAAGATACGCAGTATTTT.

V gene TRBV5-1 combines with J gene TRBJ2-5; D is possibly TRBD1 (5 bases). Germline assignment: CDR1 SGHRS and CDR2 YFSETQ. Trimming cost V 2 bases and J 2 bases, with 10 bases left between them. The CDR3 has 14 residues. This CDR3 is CASSLTTAQETQYF. CDR3 DNA sequence: TGCGCCAGCAGCTTAACGACAGCGCAAGAGACCCAGTACTTC. Looking up the rest from reference TRBV5-1 and TRBJ2-5 gives the full variable domain: KAGVTQTPRYLIKTRGQQVTLSCSPISGHRSVSWYQQTPGQGLQFLFEYFSETQRNKGNFPGRFSGRQFSNSRSEMNVSTLELGDSALYLCASSLTTAQETQYFGPGTRLLVL.

The genes are TRBV29-1 and TRBJ2-2; D gene uncertain. Trimming removed 4 bases at V and 6 bases at J, with 18 bases between. CDR3 size: 15 residues. Germline lookup yields CDR1 SQVTM and CDR2 ANQGSEA. The CDR3 DNA sequence: TGCAGCGTTGCTTTTTCGTCAAACCCCTCCGGGGAGCTGTTTTTT. It yields the protein CSVAFSSNPSGELFF.